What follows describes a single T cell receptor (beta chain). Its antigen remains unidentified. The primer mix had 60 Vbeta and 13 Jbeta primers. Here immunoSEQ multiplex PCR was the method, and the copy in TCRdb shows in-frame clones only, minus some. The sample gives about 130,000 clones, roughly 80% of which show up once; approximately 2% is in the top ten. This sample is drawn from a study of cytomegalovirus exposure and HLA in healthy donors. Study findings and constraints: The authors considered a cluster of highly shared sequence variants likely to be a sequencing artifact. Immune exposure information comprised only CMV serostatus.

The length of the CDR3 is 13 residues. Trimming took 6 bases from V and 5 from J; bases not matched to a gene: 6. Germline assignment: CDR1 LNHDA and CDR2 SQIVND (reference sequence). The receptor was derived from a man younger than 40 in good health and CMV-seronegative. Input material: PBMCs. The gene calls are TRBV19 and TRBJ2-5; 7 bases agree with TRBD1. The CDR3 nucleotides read TGTGCCAGTAGCTCACAGGGACAGGAGACCCAGTACTTC. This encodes CASSSQGQETQYF. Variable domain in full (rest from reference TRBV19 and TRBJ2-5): DGGITQSPKYLFRKEGQNVTLSCEQNLNHDAMYWYRQDPGQGLRLIYYSQIVNDFQKGDIAEGYSVSREKKESFPLTVTSAQKNPTAFYLCASSSQGQETQYFGPGTRLLVL.